This T cell receptor (beta chain) was recovered during a study of human T cells and chemical hapten exposure. Trimming stripped 6 bases from V and 1 base from J, with 12 bases between. Germline V gives CDR1 KGHSH, CDR2 LQKENI. The CDR3 is made up of 14 amino acids. Time point specified: patch test 3, about 24 weeks after DPC sensitization. Treatment given: therapeutic diphenylcyclopropenone sensitization with weekly scalp DPC. TCRdb used MiXCR to reprocess the RACE reads, holding one entry per CDR3 protein. The sample holds 95,000 to 150,000 distinct CDR3 sequences; about 11% are singletons and the top ten take over 2%. This clonotype was counted ten times or more.

The V and J genes are TRBV18 and TRBJ1-1, with a weak D call TRBD1 (5 bases). This receptor was taken from a woman aged 45-65 years with alopecia areata. Some clones in this sample may be carry-over from other donors' samples. The sample here was whole blood, taken in connection with sensitization to the hapten diphenylcyclopropenone (DPC). CDR3 region: CASSSQGPNTEAFF. The CDR3, as DNA: TGTGCCAGCTCGTCGCAGGGCCCGAACACTGAAGCTTTCTTT.